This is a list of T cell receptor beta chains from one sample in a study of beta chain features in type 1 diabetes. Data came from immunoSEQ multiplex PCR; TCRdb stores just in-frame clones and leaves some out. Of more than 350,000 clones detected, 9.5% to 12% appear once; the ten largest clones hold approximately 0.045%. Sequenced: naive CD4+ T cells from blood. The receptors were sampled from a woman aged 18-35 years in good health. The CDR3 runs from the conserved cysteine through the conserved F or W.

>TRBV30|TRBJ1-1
CALKLGGSTEAFF
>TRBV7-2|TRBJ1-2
CASSLGGDYGYTF
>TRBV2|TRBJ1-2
CASMDRELNYGYTF
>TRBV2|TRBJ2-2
CASKRTSANTGELFF
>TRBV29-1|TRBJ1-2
CSANRGYGYTF
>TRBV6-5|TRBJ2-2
CASKLGQNGELFF
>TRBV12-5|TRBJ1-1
CASAPGQPSIKAFF
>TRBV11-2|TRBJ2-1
CASSPPGTRDNEQFF
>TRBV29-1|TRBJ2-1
CSVEGVRDSEQFF
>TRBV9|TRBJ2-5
CASSVGGQQETQYF
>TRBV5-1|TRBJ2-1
CASSSRRANNEQFF
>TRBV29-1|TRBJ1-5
CSVEERQGAGNQPQHF
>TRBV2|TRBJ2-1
CASKVGAGNEQFF
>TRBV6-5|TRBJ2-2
CASSTTYTGELFF
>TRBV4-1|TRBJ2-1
CASSQASGLADNNEQFF
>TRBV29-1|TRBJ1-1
CSVEDTGGGNTEAFF
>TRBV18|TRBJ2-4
CASSTGLAGGPRNIQYF
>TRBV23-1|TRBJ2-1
CASSQSRPYNEQFF
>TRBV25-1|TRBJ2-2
CASSAGGSFTGELFF
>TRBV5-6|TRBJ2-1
CASSLDLAGDGYNEQFF
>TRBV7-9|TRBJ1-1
CASSPGRNTEAFF
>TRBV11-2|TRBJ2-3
CASSLGSLAEDTQYF
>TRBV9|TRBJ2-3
CASGQSRVDTQYF
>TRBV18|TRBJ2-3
CASSPTASTDTQYF
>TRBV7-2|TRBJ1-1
CASSPGQGNTEAFF
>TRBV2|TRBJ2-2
CASWKTPNTGELFF
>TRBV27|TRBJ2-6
CASSTPRISGANVLTF
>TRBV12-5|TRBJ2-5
CASGLFGRETQYF
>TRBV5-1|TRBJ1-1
CASSYGSGEAFF
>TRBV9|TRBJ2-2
CASSVLLAGSTGELFF
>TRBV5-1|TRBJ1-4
CASSLTGEKLFF
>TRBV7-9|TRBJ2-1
CASSLEWSSGKAYNEQFF
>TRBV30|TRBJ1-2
CAWSTRYGYTF
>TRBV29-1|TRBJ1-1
CSVGRVLDTEAFF
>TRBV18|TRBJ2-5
CASSPGLETQYF
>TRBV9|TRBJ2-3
CASSEGDSTDTQYF